The 15 T cell receptor beta chains below all came from one sample that was sequenced in a study of post-analysis software for immune sequencing data. The study, taken as a whole, reports: Roughly five TRBV segments were more frequent in patients than controls; TRBV5-6, TRBV5-1 and TRBV20-1 belonged to this group.

Their target antigens are unknown. Built from TCR beta cDNA, the libraries had unique molecular identifiers in them. TCRdb recomputed calls from the PCR reads with MiXCR, one row per CDR3 protein. The sample includes approximately 730,000 distinct CDR3 sequences, about 32% of them seen just once. The sample was blood. The receptors originated from a girl aged 10 to 17 with multiple sclerosis.

This chain uses TRBV29-1 with TRBJ2-7, with a tentative D call TRBD1 (6 bases). Germline V gene sequence: CDR1 SQVTM, CDR2 ANQGSEA. The CDR3 length is 14 residues. V lost 4 bases, J lost 0 bases, and 13 bases lay in between. The DNA for the CDR3 is TGCAGCGTTGGGGGAACAGGGAGCTCCTACGAGCAGTACTTC. Protein product: CSVGGTGSSYEQYF.

The chain is built from TRBV6-1 and TRBJ2-6; D is ambiguous. The CDR3 has 17 residues. Trimming shortened V by 6 bases and J by 1 base, and 16 bases separated the two germline ends. Looked up from germline, CDR1 is MNHNS and CDR2 is SASEGT. For the CDR3, the DNA is TGTGCCAGCAGGGCGCGAAACTTGTGGTCTGGGGCCAACGTCCTGACTTTC. It codes for CASRARNLWSGANVLTF.

The CDR3 loop is CASTNPGTSGRGEQFF. In nucleotides, the CDR3 is TGTGCCAGCACTAATCCCGGGACTAGCGGGAGAGGTGAGCAGTTCTTC. V is TRBV6-1 and J is TRBJ2-1; 14 nucleotides line up with TRBD2. CDR3 length equals 16 residues. V shed 7 bases, J shed 9 bases, and the junction held 11 bases outside the gene matches. Germline CDR1 is MNHNS and CDR2 is SASEGT.

This clonotype showed up just a few times. The rearrangement uses TRBV7-9 and TRBJ2-4; D possibly corresponds to TRBD2 (5 bases). V lost 5 bases to trimming and J lost 2 bases, with 13 bases between them. Germline CDR1 reads SEHNR; CDR2 reads FQNEAQ (reference sequence). This CDR3 is built from 15 residues. CDR3 coding DNA: TGTGCCAGCAGCCTCAACCGAGGGCCCAAAAACATTCAGTACTTC. Its protein is CASSLNRGPKNIQYF.

This chain uses TRBV6-5 with TRBJ2-5; D perhaps matches TRBD2 (5 bases). CDR1 is MNHEY and CDR2 is SVGAGI in the germline V gene. This CDR3 is built from 13 residues. Trimming took off 6 bases at V and 5 bases at J, with 13 bases between the two ends. The CDR3 protein is CASSPPGSETQYF. The CDR3 region has the DNA TGTGCCAGCAGCCCCCCGGGGTCGGAGACCCAGTACTTC.

With respect to this clonotype: Given the absence of the conserved phenylalanine or tryptophan at the CDR3 end, a read error is likely. This chain connects TRBV5-5 to TRBJ2-4, with D tentatively TRBD1 or TRBD2 (5 bases each). Germline assignment: CDR1 SGHKS and CDR2 YYEKEE (reference sequence). This CDR3 comprises 15 residues. Trimming stripped 4 bases from V and 0 bases from J, with 11 bases between. The CDR3 region is CASSGDVLAKNIQYL. DNA of the CDR3: TGTGCCAGCAGCGGGGACGTCCTAGCCAAAAACATTCAGTACCTC.

This sequence joins TRBV10-3 and TRBJ2-2; 7 nucleotides align to TRBD1. There are 15 residues in the CDR3. Germline V gene data show CDR1 as ENHRY and CDR2 as SYGVKD. With V trimmed by 0 bases and J by 7 bases, 5 bases remained unmatched. In DNA, the CDR3 is TGTGCCATCAGTGAGTCGGGACAGCATATCGGGGAGCTGTTTTTT. As protein: CAISESGQHIGELFF.

This clonotype was seen more than once but under ten times. The chain couples TRBV5-5 to TRBJ1-2; a weak D match, TRBD1 (6 bases). With 0 bases removed from V and 0 bases from J, the gap between germline ends came to 12 bases. The CDR3 consists of 16 residues. The V gene's germline CDR1 is SGHKS and CDR2 YYEKEE (reference sequence). The CDR3 bases are TGTGCCAGCAGCTTGGGGCAGGGGACGGCTAACTATGGCTACACCTTC. This sequence encodes CASSLGQGTANYGYTF.

This clonotype was seen a handful of times. This chain joins TRBV2 and TRBJ2-3; D assignment may be TRBD1 or TRBD2 (5 bases each). CDR1 and CDR2 (germline): SNHLY, FYNNEI. Trimming cost V 6 bases and J 0 bases, with 13 bases left between them. The CDR3 sequence is 15 residues long. CDR3 nucleotide sequence: TGTGCCAGCAGCCGACGGGGCTGGAGCACAGATACGCAGTATTTT. Protein sequence: CASSRRGWSTDTQYF.

This clonotype occurred many times. V and J are TRBV29-1 and TRBJ2-4; TRBD1 agrees at 7 bases. The CDR3 runs 12 residues. Looked up from germline, CDR1 is SQVTM and CDR2 is ANQGSEA. V shed 4 bases and J 9 bases; nucleotides not matched to a gene: 6. CDR3 amino acids: CSVGGRGTIQYF. CDR3 DNA: TGCAGCGTTGGGGGCAGGGGGACCATTCAGTACTTC.

This clonotype appeared a few times. This rearrangement joins TRBV4-1 to TRBJ1-6; D unclear. Deletions cut 1 base from V and 0 bases from J, with 13 bases between. CDR1 is MGHRA, CDR2 YSYEKL, per germline. The CDR3 is 18 residues long. CDR3 sequence: CASSQVATWSSYNSPLHF. The CDR3 DNA is TGCGCCAGCAGCCAAGTGGCCACCTGGAGCTCCTATAATTCACCCCTCCACTTT.

The chain is built from TRBV7-2 and TRBJ1-1; D is uncertain. Looked up from germline, CDR1 is SGHTA and CDR2 is FQGNSA. CDR3 length equals 12 residues. The V and J ends lost 5 bases and 9 bases respectively, with 13 bases between them. In nucleotides, the CDR3 is TGTGCCAGCAGCCCAAATGGGGTCAAAGCTTTCTTT. It is translated as CASSPNGVKAFF.

Remarks on this clonotype: At one boundary the junction diverges from the germline segment, which might be a read error. V gene TRBV10-3 combines with J gene TRBJ2-3, with D hard to call. The CDR3 has 17 residues. Germline V gives CDR1 ENHRY, CDR2 SYGVKD. The chain's CDR3 is CAISEPNPAGSRDTQYF. DNA of the CDR3: TGTGCCATCAGTGAGCCGAACCCCGCTGGTAGCAGAGATACGCAGTATTTT.

Comment on this clonotype: A much larger clone lies one base from this, so it may be a read error. The chain has TRBV7-2 and TRBJ2-1, with TRBD2 matching over 9 bases. Germline V gene data show CDR1 as SGHTA and CDR2 as FQGNSA. The J segment lost 13 bases and the V segment lost 0 bases, leaving 16 bases of the junction unmatched. This CDR3 is built from 17 residues. CDR3: CASSLASSGVFRETQFF. For the CDR3, the DNA is TGTGCCAGCAGCTTAGCTTCTAGCGGGGTTTTTCGAGAGACCCAGTTCTTC.

There are many counts of this clonotype. The chain recombines TRBV6-5 with TRBJ2-7, with TRBD1 identical over 8 bases. This CDR3 is 15 amino acids long. V was pared by 10 bases and J by 2 bases, with 13 bases of the junction left unmatched. Germline CDR1 MNHEY, CDR2 SVGAGI. Here the CDR3 reads CATGTGPSLPYEQYF. CDR3 nucleotide sequence: TGTGCCACCGGGACAGGCCCTAGTCTGCCCTACGAGCAGTACTTC.